This is a list of T cell receptor beta chains from one sample in a study of blood T cells in healthy people across ages. MiXCR, run by TCRdb on the 5' RACE reads, gives a single entry per CDR3 protein. The profile covers over a million distinct CDR3 sequences, with around 39% appearing a single time and roughly 7.7% taken by the ten largest. The sequenced sample was blood. The receptors originated from a woman aged 18-29 years in good health. CDR3s include the opening cysteine and the closing phenylalanine or tryptophan. The order of the fields is clone size, V gene, D gene, J gene, CDR3 DNA, CDR3 protein. D genes are given only for firm matches. Size tells how often a clone was seen (once, few, many) or the class of an expanded clone, and some rows leave it out.

>few|TRBV20-1|.|TRBJ2-7
TGCAGTGCTAGTTCGGGGGTAACCTACGAGCAGTACTTC
CSASSGVTYEQYF
>.|TRBV2|.|TRBJ1-2
TGTGCCAGCACCTTTGCAGGGGTCAACTATGGCTACACCTTC
CASTFAGVNYGYTF
>.|TRBV6-6|.|TRBJ1-4
TGTGCCAGCGGATCGGCGGGTTTCGGGACTAATGAAAAACTGTTTTTT
CASGSAGFGTNEKLFF
>.|TRBV20-1|TRBD2|TRBJ2-5
TGCAGTGCTAGAGGACTAGCGGGGACTCCGGAGCAGTACTTC
CSARGLAGTPEQYF
>.|TRBV24-1|TRBD1|TRBJ2-5
TGTGCCACCAGTGAGGGGACAGGGAAGCAAGAGACCCAGTACTTC
CATSEGTGKQETQYF
>.|TRBV5-1|TRBD1|TRBJ2-4
TGCGCCAGCAGCTTGTGGGACAGGGGGCGCGAGAACATTCAGTACTTC
CASSLWDRGRENIQYF
>.|TRBV6-1|.|TRBJ1-1
TGTGCCTGCAGTGAGCTACAGGGAGCTGAAGCTTTCTTT
CACSELQGAEAFF
>.|TRBV27|.|TRBJ1-2
TGTGCCAGCAGGACGTGGGGGTATGGCTACACCTTC
CASRTWGYGYTF
>.|TRBV6-5|TRBD1|TRBJ2-2
TGTGCCAGCAGTTCCCCGGGACAGGCCACCGGGGAGCTGTTTTTT
CASSSPGQATGELFF
>.|TRBV7-3|.|TRBJ1-1
TGTGCCAGCAGCCATCACCCTCGGGACTTAACACCCAGGAACACTGAAGCTTTCTTT
CASSHHPRDLTPRNTEAFF
>.|TRBV6-5|.|TRBJ1-1
TGTGCCAGCAAACCCCGGGATGGGGCCAGGGGTCAAGAAGCTTTCTTT
CASKPRDGARGQEAFF
>.|TRBV2|.|TRBJ2-3
TGTGCCAGCAGCGATCGCGGGGCTGTAGATACGCAGTATTTT
CASSDRGAVDTQYF
>.|TRBV3-1|.|TRBJ2-4
TGTGCCAGCAGCCAATCCCCGGGAACGGGCAAAAACATTCAGTACTTC
CASSQSPGTGKNIQYF
>.|TRBV12-3/TRBV12-4|.|TRBJ2-1
TGTGCCAGCAGCCATTCACAGGGTCGGGTGGGAGTGAATTGGAATGAGCAGTTCTTC
CASSHSQGRVGVNWNEQFF
>.|TRBV6-2/TRBV6-3|.|TRBJ2-7
TGTGCCAGCAGCCGGACCAGGGAGCTATACAATGAGCAGTACTTC
CASSRTRELYNEQYF
>few|TRBV28|.|TRBJ1-2
TGTGCCAGCACCAAAAAGCGGCGGCGGATATATGGCTACACCTTC
CASTKKRRRIYGYTF
>.|TRBV12-3/TRBV12-4|TRBD1|TRBJ1-6
TGTGCCAGCAGTTTAAGACAGGGAAATTCACCCCCCCACTTT
CASSLRQGNSPPHF
>.|TRBV20-1|TRBD1|TRBJ1-6
TGCAGTGCTAGTATGAGACAGGGTGATAATTCACCCCCCCACTTT
CSASMRQGDNSPPHF
>.|TRBV5-1|TRBD2|TRBJ2-7
TGCGCCAGCAGCTGGGACTACAATGAGCAGTACTTC
CASSWDYNEQYF
>.|TRBV5-6|.|TRBJ1-2
TGTGCCAGCAGCTTGAGAGGAGACCGCTATGGCTACACCTTC
CASSLRGDRYGYTF
>once|TRBV27|.|TRBJ1-2
TGTGCCAGCAGTCCAGGGGAGCGGAGGGGCTACACCTTC
CASSPGERRGYTF
>.|TRBV5-1|.|TRBJ2-3
TGCGCCAGCAGCTTTCCACAGGGAGATACGCAGTATTTT
CASSFPQGDTQYF
>.|TRBV20-1|TRBD2|TRBJ2-1
TGCAGTGCTGGGTTTGGCGGGAGCCTCAATGAGCAGTTCTTC
CSAGFGGSLNEQFF
>.|TRBV7-2|.|TRBJ2-1
TGTGCCAGCAGCTTACAGGTTGGCGGCAGGGGTGGATACAATGAGCAGTTCTTC
CASSLQVGGRGGYNEQFF
>few|TRBV4-1|.|TRBJ2-7
TGCGCCAGCAGCCAAGGAGGGGGGAACTTCTACGAGCAGTACTTC
CASSQGGGNFYEQYF
>few|TRBV3-1|TRBD2|TRBJ2-3
TGTGCCAGCAGCCAAGATCTGCGGGGGACAGATACGCAGTATTTT
CASSQDLRGTDTQYF
>.|TRBV9|TRBD2|TRBJ2-3
TGTGCCAGCAGCGAAGAGCCGGGACTAGCGGGGGCCCATCGTCGGGATACGCAGTATTTT
CASSEEPGLAGAHRRDTQYF
>.|TRBV12-3/TRBV12-4|.|TRBJ2-1
TGTGCCAGCAGTTTAGGCTGGGGTGAGCAGTTCTTC
CASSLGWGEQFF
>.|TRBV6-5|.|TRBJ2-1
TGTGCCAGCAGTTACTCAGGGGGGAGGAATGAGCAGTTCTTC
CASSYSGGRNEQFF
>.|TRBV4-1|TRBD2|TRBJ2-1
TGCGCCAGCAGCCAAGATGCGGCTAGCGGGAGCTCCTACAATGAGCAGTTCTTC
CASSQDAASGSSYNEQFF
>few|TRBV7-2|TRBD2|TRBJ2-7
TGTGCCAGCAGAGCCAGCGGGGGGGCTCAAGAGCAGTACTTC
CASRASGGAQEQYF
>.|TRBV27|TRBD2|TRBJ2-5
TGTGCCAGCAGTCGAAGGGGACTAGCGGCGGACCAAGAGACCCAGTACTTC
CASSRRGLAADQETQYF
>.|TRBV2|.|TRBJ2-7
TGTGCCAGCAGTGAGTCAGCCACAGCCTACGAGCAGTACTTC
CASSESATAYEQYF
>.|TRBV28|.|TRBJ2-7
TGTGCCAGCCTCATCCCCAAGGACGAGCAGTACTTC
CASLIPKDEQYF
>.|TRBV15|.|TRBJ1-5
TGTGCCACCAGCAGAGATCTTGGGGGCAGCGGCAATCAGCCCCAGCATTTT
CATSRDLGGSGNQPQHF
>many|TRBV6-5|.|TRBJ1-2
TGTGCCAGCAGCCCGACAGGCCCGGGGAGCTATGGCTACACCTTC
CASSPTGPGSYGYTF
>.|TRBV25-1|TRBD1|TRBJ1-4
TGTGCCAGCAGTGAAGTGACAGGGAAAGACGAAAAACTGTTTTTT
CASSEVTGKDEKLFF
>.|TRBV12-3/TRBV12-4|.|TRBJ2-1
TGTGCCAGCAGTTTAGGTTTCGATGAGCAGTTCTTC
CASSLGFDEQFF
>.|TRBV7-9|TRBD2|TRBJ2-3
TGTGCCAGCAGCAGTAGCGGGACCTTCACAGATACGCAGTATTTT
CASSSSGTFTDTQYF
>.|TRBV7-9|TRBD2|TRBJ2-7
TGTGCCAGCAGCCGGAGACTAGCCGAGCAGTACTTC
CASSRRLAEQYF
>.|TRBV5-1|TRBD2|TRBJ2-7
TGCGCCAACAGCCTTGACTCATCCGGGACTAGCTACTACGAGCAGTACTTC
CANSLDSSGTSYYEQYF